This entry lists 26 T cell receptor beta chains sequenced from one sample in a study of cytomegalovirus exposure and HLA in healthy donors. TCRdb's table, derived via immunoSEQ multiplex PCR, lists solely in-frame clones and lacks some. The data hold 130,000 to 150,000 clones, with roughly 90% observed a single time. The sample taken for sequencing was PBMCs. All receptors come from a man aged 18 to 29 in good health and CMV-seronegative.

This chain links TRBV19 with TRBJ2-3; 13 nucleotides agree with TRBD2. CDR1 is LNHDA and CDR2 is SQIVND in the germline V gene (reference sequence). The CDR3 length is 18 residues. V was clipped by 3 bases and J by 0 bases; unmatched bases: 6. Written as DNA, the CDR3 is TGTGCCAGTAGTATTGGGACTAGCGGGACTCCTAGCACAGATACGCAGTATTTT. Encoded protein: CASSIGTSGTPSTDTQYF.

The chain employs TRBV4-1 and TRBJ1-5, with TRBD1 matching 7 bases. Trimming cost V 1 base and J 7 bases; bases outside gene matches: 7. Germline lookup yields CDR1 MGHRA and CDR2 YSYEKL. The length of the CDR3 is 15 residues. The CDR3 spells CASSQVTGARQPQHF. The CDR3 DNA reads as TGCGCCAGCAGCCAAGTCACAGGGGCCCGCCAGCCCCAGCATTTT.

The rearrangement uses TRBV6-5 and TRBJ2-5; TRBD1 matches at 10 bases. The V gene end was trimmed by 4 bases and the J gene end by 5 bases; junction bases not matched to a gene: 4. Germline assignment: CDR1 MNHEY and CDR2 SVGAGI. The CDR3 contains 14 residues. The CDR3 sequence: CASSFRQGAETQYF. The CDR3 region has the DNA TGTGCCAGCAGTTTTCGACAGGGGGCCGAGACCCAGTACTTC.

The V and J genes are TRBV5-6 and TRBJ2-2; D unclear. Trimming took off 6 bases at V and 4 bases at J, with 13 bases between the two ends. The CDR3 has 14 residues. Looked up from germline, CDR1 is SGHDT and CDR2 is YYEEEE. The CDR3: CASTELSSTGELFF. CDR3 sequence (DNA): TGTGCCAGCACCGAACTTTCTTCCACCGGGGAGCTGTTTTTT.

This chain links TRBV30 with TRBJ2-3; D remains ambiguous. The V and J ends lost 2 bases and 7 bases respectively, with 10 bases between them. Germline loops: CDR1 GTSNPN, CDR2 SVGIG (reference sequence). This CDR3 comprises 12 residues. This CDR3 reads CAWSLTPNTQYF. The DNA of the CDR3 is TGTGCCTGGAGTCTTACTCCGAATACGCAGTATTTT.

The chain combines TRBV7-8 with TRBJ2-7; D call uncertain. This CDR3 is 14 amino acids long. V dropped 4 bases and J dropped 2 bases, with 12 bases sitting between them. Germline CDR1 and CDR2: SGHVS and FQNEAQ. DNA of the CDR3: TGTGCCAGCAGCTCCCTCCGCGGAGCCTACGAGCAGTACTTC. The encoded protein is CASSSLRGAYEQYF.

The gene calls are TRBV11-2 and TRBJ2-5; 8 nucleotides line up with TRBD1. After removal of 0 bases from V and 3 bases from J, the junction contained 18 bases not matched to a gene. This CDR3 comprises 20 residues. The germline gives CDR1 SGHAT, CDR2 FQNNGV. The CDR3 region has the DNA TGTGCCAGCAGCTTAGATCGAGGGCAGGGGGCTTCCCGGAACGAAGAGACCCAGTACTTC. Translating gives CASSLDRGQGASRNEETQYF.

This chain joins TRBV29-1 and TRBJ2-1; the D is unclear. In germline, CDR1 is SQVTM, CDR2 ANQGSEA. Trimming left V 0 bases short and J 10 bases short, with 10 bases between. The length of the CDR3 is 12 residues. CDR3 loop: CSVEDREVEQFF. The CDR3 DNA reads as TGCAGCGTTGAAGATCGCGAGGTAGAGCAGTTCTTC.

This clone was recorded once. This chain connects TRBV6-5 to TRBJ2-1, with 7 bases aligning to TRBD1. There are 13 residues in the CDR3. Trimming cost V 6 bases and J 7 bases; bases outside gene matches: 6. The germline V gene has CDR1 MNHEY and CDR2 SVGAGI. The CDR3 DNA reads as TGTGCCAGCAGGACGATCAGGGGGAATGAGCAGTTCTTC. As protein: CASRTIRGNEQFF.

This chain connects TRBV27 to TRBJ1-5, with D possibly matching TRBD1 (5 bases). Germline lookup yields CDR1 MNHEY and CDR2 SMNVEV (reference sequence). The CDR3 length is 14 residues. V was cut by 6 bases and J by 6 bases, with 15 bases left in between. This CDR3 is CASSSTPQGQPQHF. Written as DNA, the CDR3 is TGTGCCAGCAGCTCCACCCCGCAGGGTCAGCCCCAGCATTTT.

The chain carries TRBV7-9 and TRBJ1-2, with 7 bases lining up with TRBD1. V gave up 5 bases and J gave up 5 bases; unmatched junction bases: 5. Germline V gene lookup returns CDR1 SEHNR and CDR2 FQNEAQ (reference sequence). The CDR3 sequence is 13 residues long. The CDR3 DNA reads as TGTGCCAGCAGCCTGACAGGGAAGTATGGCTACACCTTC. The encoded protein is CASSLTGKYGYTF. The complete variable domain, with remaining parts taken from reference TRBV7-9 and TRBJ1-2, reads DTGVSQNPRHKITKRGQNVTFRCDPISEHNRLYWYRQTLGQGPEFLTYFQNEAQLEKSRLLSDRFSAERPKGSFSTLEIQRTEQGDSAMYLCASSLTGKYGYTFGSGTRLTVV.

This chain joins TRBV6-5 and TRBJ1-1; 9 bases fit TRBD1. CDR1 is MNHEY, CDR2 SVGAGI, per germline. V lost 0 bases to trimming and J lost 1 base; unmatched junction nucleotides: 3. CDR3 length equals 16 residues. CDR3 sequence (DNA): TGTGCCAGCAGTTACTCAACAGGGGGCTCGAACACTGAAGCTTTCTTT. As protein: CASSYSTGGSNTEAFF.

The rearrangement joins TRBV29-1 to TRBJ2-7, with TRBD1 as a possible D gene (6 bases). Germline values: CDR1 SQVTM, CDR2 ANQGSEA. The CDR3 runs 12 residues. The V gene lost 6 bases and the J gene lost 2 bases, with 11 bases spanning the gap. The chain's CDR3 is CSVRDMPYEQYF. The CDR3 nucleotides are TGCAGCGTGAGGGACATGCCCTACGAGCAGTACTTC.

The V call is TRBV11-2, the J call TRBJ2-1; 7 bases fit TRBD2. The CDR3 runs to 12 residues. The V gene's germline CDR1 is SGHAT and CDR2 FQNNGV. After removal of 0 bases from V and 14 bases from J, the junction contained 4 bases not matched to a gene. In nucleotides, the CDR3 is TGTGCCAGCAGCTTAGATCGGGGGGAGGAGTTCTTC. This codes for CASSLDRGEEFF.

The chain carries TRBV6-5 and TRBJ1-1; D remains ambiguous. CDR3 length equals 12 residues. Between the trimmed V and J ends, which lost 8 bases and 1 base, there was a span of 8 bases. Germline V gene sequence: CDR1 MNHEY, CDR2 SVGAGI. This chain's CDR3 is CASAETNTEAFF. DNA of the CDR3: TGTGCCAGCGCGGAGACGAACACTGAAGCTTTCTTT.

CDR3 region: CASRDRDRAYSNQPQHF. DNA of the CDR3: TGTGCCAGCAGGGATCGGGACAGAGCTTATAGCAATCAGCCCCAGCATTTT. The chain couples TRBV28 to TRBJ1-5, with 7 bases fitting TRBD1. V lost 6 bases, J lost 0 bases, and 11 bases stayed unmatched. Per germline, CDR1 MDHEN and CDR2 SYDVKM. This CDR3 is built from 17 residues. Full variable domain (remainder filled in from reference TRBV28 and TRBJ1-5): DVKVTQSSRYLVKRTGEKVFLECVQDMDHENMFWYRQDPGLGLRLIYFSYDVKMKEKGDIPEGYSVSREKKERFSLILESASTNQTSMYLCASRDRDRAYSNQPQHFGDGTRLSIL.

The chain has TRBV4-2 and TRBJ2-1; 13 bases are shared with TRBD2. V lost 4 bases to trimming and J lost 6 bases; unmatched junction nucleotides: 9. CDR1 is LGHNA, CDR2 YNFKEQ, per germline. This CDR3 has 17 residues. The CDR3 sequence: CASSLAQGTSGANEQFF. The CDR3 nucleotides read TGTGCCAGCAGCCTCGCTCAGGGGACTAGCGGGGCCAATGAGCAGTTCTTC.

This chain links TRBV5-6 with TRBJ2-5; D gene unclear. The CDR3 is 12 residues long. Per germline, CDR1 SGHDT and CDR2 YYEEEE. Trimming took 3 bases from V and 5 from J, leaving 8 bases between them. The CDR3 coding sequence is TGTGCCAGCAGCTCCTTTCTTGAGACCCAGTACTTC. Encoded protein: CASSSFLETQYF. Complete variable domain (other parts from reference TRBV5-6 and TRBJ2-5): DAGVTQSPTHLIKTRGQQVTLRCSPKSGHDTVSWYQQALGQGPQFIFQYYEEEERQRGNFPDRFSGHQFPNYSSELNVNALLLGDSALYLCASSSFLETQYFGPGTRLLVL.

The V call is TRBV15, the J call TRBJ1-5; D unresolved. Deletions cut 0 bases from V and 7 bases from J, with 10 bases between. This CDR3 is 14 amino acids long. Per germline, CDR1 LNHNV and CDR2 YYDKDF (reference sequence). CDR3 coding DNA: TGTGCCACCAGCAGAGATCGGGTTCTGCAGCCCCAGCATTTT. This sequence encodes CATSRDRVLQPQHF.

The chain employs TRBV9 and TRBJ2-1; maybe TRBD1 (6 bases). This CDR3 has 16 residues. Looked up from germline, CDR1 is SGDLS and CDR2 is YYNGEE. V lost 2 bases and J lost 1, with 13 bases in between. CDR3 nucleotides: TGTGCCAGCAGCGTCGCAGGGGCTAATTCCTACAATGAGCAGTTCTTC. This gives the protein CASSVAGANSYNEQFF.

J is TRBJ2-5 and V is TRBV11-2; 7 nucleotides match TRBD2. There are 13 residues in the CDR3. Germline assignment: CDR1 SGHAT and CDR2 FQNNGV. The V gene end was trimmed by 5 bases and the J gene end by 7 bases; junction bases not matched to a gene: 7. The CDR3 bases are TGTGCCAGCAGCCTTGGACTAGAGGGGACCCAGTACTTC. Translation: CASSLGLEGTQYF.

The V call is TRBV11-2, the J call TRBJ2-1, with D tentatively TRBD1 (5 bases). With 7 bases removed from V and 6 bases from J, the gap between germline ends came to 16 bases. The CDR3 consists of 14 residues. From germline, CDR1 is SGHAT and CDR2 FQNNGV. For the CDR3, the DNA is TGTGCCAGCACCTTCGTCAGGGTTGGCAATGAGCAGTTCTTC. Encoded protein: CASTFVRVGNEQFF.

V usage is TRBV6-4 and J usage is TRBJ2-3, with 8 bases aligning to TRBD2. The V gene end was trimmed by 6 bases and the J gene end by 1 base; junction bases not matched to a gene: 6. Germline assignment: CDR1 MRHNA and CDR2 SNTAGT. The CDR3 contains 15 residues. CDR3 sequence: CASSLTGGGTDTQYF. The CDR3 DNA reads as TGTGCCAGCAGCTTAACGGGGGGGGGCACAGATACGCAGTATTTT.

The CDR3 DNA is TGTGCCAGCAGTTTAGGACAGCGGCTTAGGGCTTTCTTT. Its translation: CASSLGQRLRAFF. The chain has TRBV6-5 and TRBJ1-1, with D perhaps matching TRBD1 (6 bases). The CDR3 is 13 residues long. In germline, CDR1 is MNHEY, CDR2 SVGAGI. Between the trimmed V and J ends, which lost 4 bases and 11 bases, there was a span of 17 bases.

The chain recombines TRBV27 with TRBJ2-3, with D maybe TRBD1 (5 bases). CDR3 length equals 16 residues. The V end was cut by 3 bases, the J end by 2 bases, with 15 bases between. Germline CDR1 is MNHEY and CDR2 is SMNVEV (reference sequence). The CDR3 loop is CASSFGALIHTDTQYF. As DNA, the CDR3 is TGTGCCAGCAGTTTTGGGGCACTAATTCACACAGATACGCAGTATTTT.

The chain has TRBV2 and TRBJ2-5; 14 nucleotides agree with TRBD2. The germline V gene encodes CDR1 SNHLY and CDR2 FYNNEI. Trimming took 6 bases from V and 5 from J; bases not matched to a gene: 8. The CDR3 has 16 residues. The CDR3 DNA follows: TGTGCCAGCAGGACTAGCGGGGGGGCCCTCGGGGAGACCCAGTACTTC. This sequence encodes CASRTSGGALGETQYF.